The present T cell receptor (beta chain) was sequenced within a study of spatial heterogeneity in lung cancer. Germline V lookup: CDR1 ENHRY, CDR2 SYGVKD. This CDR3 is 15 amino acids long. V dropped 3 bases and J dropped 0 bases, with 9 bases sitting between them. Time point described: sample taken at primary tumor resection. TCRdb redid the calling of the 5' RACE reads with MiXCR, one entry per CDR3 protein. This sample has about 92,000 distinct CDR3 sequences, with more than 10% found just once. Sequenced material: PBMCs, taken at surgery. The clonotype comes from a male donor with early-stage non-small cell lung cancer. This chain links TRBV10-3 with TRBJ2-1; D call uncertain. Here the CDR3 DNA reads TGTGCCATCAGTGAAAGGGAAGTCTCCTACAATGAGCAGTTCTTC. Translated: CAISEREVSYNEQFF.